The 30 T cell receptor beta chains presented below share a single source sample, sequenced in a study of blood T cell repertoires in COVID-19. The table came from immunoSEQ multiplex PCR; TCRdb's copy has only in-frame clones and leaves some out. The repertoire has some 140,000 clones, around 77% of them found once; the top ten carry more than 10%. The sequenced material came from peripheral blood. The receptors were gathered from a human donor in a cohort sampled during active COVID-19.

This chain links TRBV30 with TRBJ1-5; D gene ambiguous. Germline CDR1 is GTSNPN and CDR2 is SVGIG (reference sequence). The CDR3 loop spans 13 amino acids. V was cut by 5 bases and J by 1 base, with 9 bases left in between. CDR3 DNA sequence: TGTGCCTGGTCGAGAGGGAGCAATCAGCCCCAGCATTTT. Encoded protein: CAWSRGSNQPQHF. Together with reference TRBV30 and TRBJ1-5, the CDR3 gives the full variable domain: SQTIHQWPATLVQPVGSPLSLECTVEGTSNPNLYWYRQAAGRGLQLLFYSVGIGQISSEVPQNLSASRPQDRQFILSSKKLLLSDSGFYLCAWSRGSNQPQHFGDGTRLSIL.

This sequence joins TRBV2 and TRBJ1-3; TRBD1 aligns across 9 bases. This CDR3 has 15 residues. CDR1 SNHLY and CDR2 FYNNEI come from the germline V gene. V lost 4 bases, J lost 4 bases, and 5 bases stayed unmatched. CDR3 loop: CASSAGTGYGNTIYF. The CDR3 DNA follows: TGTGCCAGCAGTGCCGGGACAGGGTACGGAAACACCATATATTTT.

V and J are TRBV5-4 and TRBJ1-1; TRBD1 is a possible D gene (6 bases). Trimming pared 6 bases from V and 0 bases from J, leaving 18 bases between. The CDR3 length is 16 residues. CDR1 and CDR2 from the germline V gene are SGHNT and YYREEE (reference sequence). The CDR3 loop reads CASTPGGYRVNTEAFF. The CDR3 DNA reads TGTGCCAGCACCCCCGGGGGGTACAGGGTGAACACTGAAGCTTTCTTT.

The V and J genes are TRBV5-6 and TRBJ2-7, with D tentatively TRBD1 (5 bases). Germline V lookup: CDR1 SGHDT, CDR2 YYEEEE. V lost 4 bases to trimming and J lost 5 bases, with 13 bases between them. CDR3 size: 13 residues. The DNA for the CDR3 is TGTGCCAGCAGCGGAAGTTGGGGCAACGAGCAGTACTTC. It encodes CASSGSWGNEQYF.

This clone turned up a few times. The chain recombines TRBV19 with TRBJ1-6; 9 bases map to TRBD1. V gave up 7 bases and J gave up 3 bases; unmatched junction bases: 10. The CDR3 is made up of 17 amino acids. Per germline, CDR1 LNHDA and CDR2 SQIVND (reference sequence). As DNA, the CDR3 is TGTGCCAGTACCGCTAGGGGGGACAGGGACTATAATTCACCCCTCCACTTT. Its protein is CASTARGDRDYNSPLHF.

The chain joins TRBV2 to TRBJ2-5; 7 nucleotides agree with TRBD1. This CDR3 has 14 residues. Germline V gene data show CDR1 as SNHLY and CDR2 as FYNNEI. Losses at the gene ends were 5 bases for V and 3 bases for J; bases not matched to a gene: 6. In nucleotides, the CDR3 is TGTGCCAGCAGTCAAAGGACAGGCAAAGAGACCCAGTACTTC. Translating gives CASSQRTGKETQYF.

The rearrangement links TRBV5-6 to TRBJ1-2; possibly TRBD1 for D (6 bases). The CDR3 extends over 14 amino acids. CDR1 and CDR2 (germline): SGHDT, YYEEEE. The V and J ends lost 6 bases and 5 bases respectively, with 17 bases between them. CDR3 sequence reads: CASNRAGASYGYTF. DNA of the CDR3: TGTGCCAGCAACAGAGCGGGGGCGAGTTATGGCTACACCTTC.

The V gene is TRBV7-2, the J gene TRBJ1-2; TRBD1 matches at 8 bases. J gave up 3 bases and V 5 bases, and 11 bases lay outside the gene matches. The CDR3 is 16 residues long. Germline loops: CDR1 SGHTA, CDR2 FQGNSA. DNA for the CDR3: TGTGCCAGCAGCCTAGACTCAGGGGGCGCAGACTATGGCTACACCTTC. Translation gives CASSLDSGGADYGYTF.

The rearrangement joins TRBV10-3 to TRBJ1-1; 9 bases line up with TRBD1. Germline V gene data show CDR1 as ENHRY and CDR2 as SYGVKD. CDR3 length equals 13 residues. The V segment lost 4 bases and the J segment 6 bases; nucleotides outside the gene matches: 3. CDR3 nucleotides: TGTGCCATCAGTGGGACAGGGGAAGCTGAAGCTTTCTTT. It is translated as CAISGTGEAEAFF.

The chain uses TRBV18 and TRBJ1-2; D unresolved. V was pared by 1 base and J by 0 bases, with 9 bases between. Germline V CDR1 and CDR2: KGHSH, LQKENI. This CDR3 is built from 15 residues. CDR3 protein: CASSPLDTANYGYTF. The DNA of the CDR3 is TGTGCCAGCTCACCACTTGATACAGCTAACTATGGCTACACCTTC.

The chain has TRBV11-2 and TRBJ2-2; 12 nucleotides line up with TRBD2. Germline CDR1 is SGHAT and CDR2 is FQNNGV. The trim removed 6 bases at V and 1 base at J, leaving 6 bases unmatched. The CDR3 has 17 amino acids. The CDR3 protein is CASRETSGGLNTGELFF. For the CDR3, the DNA is TGTGCCAGCAGGGAGACTAGCGGGGGACTGAACACCGGGGAGCTGTTTTTT.

The chain uses TRBV19 and TRBJ1-5, with 8 bases fitting TRBD1. The length of the CDR3 is 15 residues. The V segment lost 6 bases and the J segment 1 base; nucleotides outside the gene matches: 5. Germline lookup yields CDR1 LNHDA and CDR2 SQIVND (reference sequence). CDR3 loop: CASRRQGISNQPQHF. CDR3 DNA sequence: TGTGCCAGTAGAAGACAGGGGATAAGCAATCAGCCCCAGCATTTT.

The V call is TRBV9, the J call TRBJ1-3; 7 bases are shared with TRBD1. CDR3 length: 15 residues. The germline V gene has CDR1 SGDLS and CDR2 YYNGEE. J lost 0 bases, V lost 3 bases, and 3 bases had no gene match. The CDR3 DNA reads as TGTGCCAGCAGCGAAAACAGGGGCTCTGGAAACACCATATATTTT. Protein product: CASSENRGSGNTIYF.

The genes are TRBV11-2 and TRBJ1-1; D remains unclear. The germline CDR1 and CDR2 sequences are SGHAT and FQNNGV. Trimming cost V 5 bases and J 5 bases, with 9 bases left between them. This CDR3 is built from 12 residues. The CDR3 sequence is CASSPSGTEAFF. The CDR3 DNA follows: TGTGCCAGCAGCCCGAGTGGTACTGAAGCTTTCTTT.

This clone was detected a few times. The chain uses TRBV10-1 and TRBJ1-1; 8 bases line up with TRBD1. CDR3 length: 17 residues. V lost 2 bases and J lost 0; bases outside the gene matches: 8. The germline gives CDR1 WNHNN, CDR2 SYGVQD (reference sequence). The CDR3 nucleotides are TGCGCCAGCAGTGAGAGGTGGACAGGGTCGTTGAACACTGAAGCTTTCTTT. Translated: CASSERWTGSLNTEAFF.

This rearrangement joins TRBV9 to TRBJ1-6; 7 bases line up with TRBD1. Germline CDR1 reads SGDLS; CDR2 reads YYNGEE. The length of the CDR3 is 17 residues. The V and J ends lost 3 bases and 1 base, in that order; junction bases with no gene match: 7. The CDR3 here is CASSAQGFLSYNSPLHF. CDR3 bases: TGTGCCAGCAGCGCACAGGGGTTCCTTTCCTATAATTCACCCCTCCACTTT.

The chain recombines TRBV6-5 with TRBJ2-1, with 11 bases matching TRBD2. The CDR3 extends over 15 amino acids. Germline V gene data show CDR1 as MNHEY and CDR2 as SVGAGI. The V segment lost 6 bases and the J segment 4 bases; nucleotides outside the gene matches: 5. CDR3 sequence reads: CASSRSGGAYNEQFF. As DNA, the CDR3 is TGTGCCAGCAGCCGTAGCGGGGGGGCGTACAATGAGCAGTTCTTC.

The chain links TRBV6-5 to TRBJ1-3; 10 bases map to TRBD1. CDR1 is MNHEY and CDR2 is SVGAGI in the germline V gene. With 6 bases clipped from V and 2 bases from J, the junction kept 4 bases outside the gene matches. The CDR3 has 15 amino acids. The CDR3 DNA is TGTGCCAGCAGCCGGGACAGGGGAGCTGGAAACACCATATATTTT. Protein sequence: CASSRDRGAGNTIYF.

The chain joins TRBV2 to TRBJ1-2; a possible D gene is TRBD1 (6 bases). The CDR3 loop spans 14 amino acids. V gave up 7 bases and J gave up 2 bases, with 14 bases separating them. CDR1 SNHLY and CDR2 FYNNEI come from the germline V gene. CDR3 loop: CASTPQGFNYGYTF. Written as DNA, the CDR3 is TGTGCCAGCACCCCACAGGGTTTCAACTATGGCTACACCTTC.

As concerns this clone: Given a far larger clone just one base away, this is likely a sequencing read error. The chain combines TRBV10-2 with TRBJ2-5, with 7 bases lining up with TRBD2. CDR1 is WSHSY, CDR2 SAAADI, per germline. The CDR3 runs 16 residues. As DNA, the CDR3 is TGCGCCAGCAGTCCCGTGGGGGGGGGAAGTCAAGGGACCCAGTACTTC. Translated: CASSPVGGGSQGTQYF.

V usage is TRBV24-1 and J usage is TRBJ2-1, with TRBD1 as a possible D gene (5 bases). CDR3 length: 15 residues. Deletions cut 3 bases from V and 2 bases from J, with 10 bases between. Germline V gene sequence: CDR1 KGHDR, CDR2 SFDVKD. The CDR3 nucleotides are TGTGCCACCAGTGATCGCCAGGGCGCCTACAATGAGCAGTTCTTC. It yields the protein CATSDRQGAYNEQFF.

The chain couples TRBV6-5 to TRBJ1-5; D remains unclear. The CDR3 has 13 amino acids. Germline CDR1 and CDR2: MNHEY and SVGAGI. The germline V and J ends were trimmed by 5 bases and 7 bases, with 12 bases remaining between them. The CDR3 nucleotides read TGTGCCAGCAGTACTACATATGGGCAGCCCCAGCATTTT. Amino acids: CASSTTYGQPQHF.

The V call is TRBV28, the J call TRBJ2-7, with a possible D match to TRBD1 (6 bases). Trimming left V 8 bases short and J 3 bases short, with 14 bases between. The CDR3 totals 13 residues. From germline, CDR1 is MDHEN and CDR2 SYDVKM. The CDR3 loop reads CASAKTGLYEQYF. The CDR3 bases are TGTGCCAGCGCTAAGACAGGTCTCTACGAGCAGTACTTC. Full variable domain (outside the CDR3, taken from reference TRBV28 and TRBJ2-7): DVKVTQSSRYLVKRTGEKVFLECVQDMDHENMFWYRQDPGLGLRLIYFSYDVKMKEKGDIPEGYSVSREKKERFSLILESASTNQTSMYLCASAKTGLYEQYFGPGTRLTVT.

This chain links TRBV28 with TRBJ1-2; 7 bases are shared with TRBD1. V dropped 3 bases and J dropped 4; count of bases not matched to a gene: 8. The CDR3 covers 15 residues. In germline, CDR1 is MDHEN, CDR2 SYDVKM. This chain's CDR3 is CASSFAMTGSYGYTF. CDR3 coding DNA: TGTGCCAGCAGTTTTGCCATGACAGGGAGCTATGGCTACACCTTC.

V gene TRBV4-1 combines with J gene TRBJ1-1, with a weak D call TRBD1 (5 bases). The germline V and J ends were trimmed by 2 bases and 3 bases, with 10 bases remaining between them. CDR1 and CDR2 (germline): MGHRA, YSYEKL. This CDR3 has 14 residues. DNA of the CDR3: TGCGCCAGCAGCCAACTTCAGGGATACACTGAAGCTTTCTTT. The encoded protein is CASSQLQGYTEAFF.

The V and J genes are TRBV15 and TRBJ1-6; tentatively, D is TRBD1 (5 bases). The V end was cut by 0 bases, the J end by 0 bases, with 12 bases between. The CDR3 has 18 amino acids. Germline assignment: CDR1 LNHNV and CDR2 YYDKDF (reference sequence). The CDR3 sequence: CATSRDEFGASYNSPLHF. Written as DNA, the CDR3 is TGTGCCACCAGCAGAGATGAGTTTGGGGCCTCCTATAATTCACCCCTCCACTTT.

This rearrangement joins TRBV4-2 to TRBJ2-3, with D hard to call. Trimming cost V 0 bases and J 4 bases, with 8 bases left between them. This CDR3 is built from 14 residues. Looked up from germline, CDR1 is LGHNA and CDR2 is YNFKEQ. The CDR3 is CASSQEVRADTQYF. The CDR3 coding sequence is TGTGCCAGCAGCCAAGAGGTACGGGCAGATACGCAGTATTTT.

The chain couples TRBV5-1 to TRBJ2-1, with TRBD2 matching 8 bases. Germline V gives CDR1 SGHRS, CDR2 YFSETQ. Unmatched junction bases numbered 3, after V lost 4 bases and J lost 0 bases. The CDR3 consists of 15 residues. The DNA of the CDR3 is TGCGCCAGCAGCCCGGGGGGGAGCTCCTACAATGAGCAGTTCTTC. Translating gives CASSPGGSSYNEQFF.

This sequence joins TRBV12-3 or TRBV12-4 and TRBJ2-7; TRBD1 is a possible D gene (5 bases). The CDR3 runs 13 residues. Trimming shortened V by 1 base and J by 6 bases, and 10 bases separated the two germline ends. This CDR3 reads CASSLVRVREQYF. DNA for the CDR3: TGTGCCAGCAGTTTAGTCAGGGTGCGCGAGCAGTACTTC.

The CDR3 nucleotides read TGTGCCAGCAGCCAAGATCCAACAGGAAGTTATGGAAAACTGTTTTTT. This translates into CASSQDPTGSYGKLFF. The chain is built from TRBV4-2 and TRBJ1-4; D possibly corresponds to TRBD1 (5 bases). V lost 0 bases, J lost 10 bases, and 18 bases lay in between. The CDR3 length is 16 residues. CDR1 and CDR2 (germline): LGHNA, YNFKEQ.